Listed below are T cell receptor beta chains from one sample, sequenced in a study of human T cells and chemical hapten exposure. TCRdb ran MiXCR on the RACE reads and lists one entry per CDR3 protein. The profile covers around 300,000 distinct CDR3 sequences, with 4.5% to 7% appearing a single time and around 8.8% taken by the ten largest. The sample here was whole blood, taken in connection with sensitization to the hapten diphenylcyclopropenone (DPC). The origin of the receptors is a woman younger than 30 with alopecia areata. Some clones in this sample may be carry-over from other donors' samples. Each CDR3 is given with its conserved first and last residue. A D gene is named only where the DNA matches it firmly. The size field is filled for only some rows; it gives once, few, many or a size class.

TRBV6-2/TRBV6-3	few	.	TRBJ2-3	TGTGCCAGCAGTTATGCGGCGGGGACTAGCACAGATACGCAGTATTTT	CASSYAAGTSTDTQYF
TRBV6-2/TRBV6-3	.	.	TRBJ2-3	TGTGCCAGCAGTTCCGAGTCGATCACAGATACGCAGTATTTT	CASSSESITDTQYF
TRBV29-1	many	.	TRBJ2-3	TGCAGCGGGCAAGGCACAGATACGCAGTATTTT	CSGQGTDTQYF
TRBV4-2	few	TRBD1	TRBJ2-7	TGTGCCAGCAGCCAAGAAACAGGGGGCAGCTACGAGCAGTACTTC	CASSQETGGSYEQYF
TRBV29-1	few	TRBD1	TRBJ1-5	TGCAGCGCGGGACAGGGGAGGAATCAGCCCCAGCATTTT	CSAGQGRNQPQHF
TRBV7-9	few	TRBD1	TRBJ2-5	TGTGCCAGCAGCTCCAGGACAGGGGCTTTGGGAGAGACCCAGTACTTC	CASSSRTGALGETQYF
TRBV6-5	few	.	TRBJ1-6	TGTGCCAGCAGTTACTCCCACTCGCCTGTGGGTTCACCCCTCCACTTT	CASSYSHSPVGSPLHF
TRBV29-1	few	.	TRBJ1-6	TGCAGCGTCCGGACAGCCGCTCTGGGTTCACCCCTCCACTTT	CSVRTAALGSPLHF
TRBV29-1	.	TRBD1	TRBJ1-6	TGCAGCGTGCGGACAGGGAGTAATACACCCCTCCACTTT	CSVRTGSNTPLHF
TRBV6-5	few	.	TRBJ2-5	TGTGCCAGCAGTTGGGGACGGCTCCAAGAGACCCAGTACTTC	CASSWGRLQETQYF
TRBV5-4	few	.	TRBJ1-2	TGTGCCAGCCTAAAAGGGAATTCGGACTATGGCTACACCTTC	CASLKGNSDYGYTF
TRBV29-1	many	.	TRBJ1-1	TGCAGCGTTGGAGTTTCAGGGGCGAGGGGCACTGAAGCTTTCTTT	CSVGVSGARGTEAFF
TRBV6-2/TRBV6-3	.	.	TRBJ2-3	TGTGCCAGCAGTTACCCACGACAAGATACGCAGTATTTT	CASSYPRQDTQYF
TRBV15	many	.	TRBJ1-4	TGTGCCACCACTACCGGGAGAACTAATGAAAAACTGTTTTTT	CATTTGRTNEKLFF
TRBV4-3	few	TRBD2	TRBJ2-7	TGCGCCAGCAGCCCCGGGCTAGCGGCCTCCTACGAGCAGTACTTC	CASSPGLAASYEQYF
TRBV10-3	many	TRBD2	TRBJ2-1	TGTGCCATCGGGAGCGGGGTACCTTACAATGAGCAGTTCTTC	CAIGSGVPYNEQFF
TRBV7-2	many	.	TRBJ1-1	TGTGCCAGCAGCATGATAGGGGGTACTGAAGCTTTCTTT	CASSMIGGTEAFF
TRBV6-2/TRBV6-3	few	.	TRBJ1-5	TGTGCCAGCAGTTACCCGGACCCAAATAATCAGCCCCAGCATTTT	CASSYPDPNNQPQHF
TRBV7-3	many	.	TRBJ2-6	TGTGCCAGCAGCTTAATGGCAGCAAACGCGCGAGGGGCCAACGTCCTGACTTTC	CASSLMAANARGANVLTF
TRBV20-1	.	.	TRBJ1-1	TGCAGTGCTAGAGGTCTGGGGACGATGAACACTGAAGCTTTCTTT	CSARGLGTMNTEAFF
TRBV20-1	few	.	TRBJ1-6	TGCAGTGCTAGAGATACAGATAATTCACCCCTCCACTTT	CSARDTDNSPLHF
TRBV7-8	.	TRBD1	TRBJ2-7	TGTGCCAGCAGCGAAGCCGGGACAGGGTCTTCCTACGAGCAGTACTTC	CASSEAGTGSSYEQYF
TRBV20-1	.	.	TRBJ2-7	TGCAGTGCTAGAGGATTCGGCGCTCCCTCCTACGAGCAGTACTTC	CSARGFGAPSYEQYF
TRBV7-6	many	TRBD2	TRBJ2-2	TGTGCCAGCAGCTGGGAGACTAGCCGTTCCACCGGGGAGCTGTTTTTT	CASSWETSRSTGELFF
TRBV9	.	TRBD1	TRBJ1-6	TGTGCCAGCAGCGTTACAGGGGAGGAAAATTCACCCCTCCACTTT	CASSVTGEENSPLHF
TRBV6-6	.	.	TRBJ1-1	TGTGCCAGCAGACTAACGACGCCGGGACCTGAAGCTTTCTTT	CASRLTTPGPEAFF
TRBV7-9	few	.	TRBJ1-2	TGTGCCAGCAGCTTTGCCCCAGGGGCACTTAACTATGGCTACACCTTC	CASSFAPGALNYGYTF
TRBV12-3/TRBV12-4	.	TRBD1	TRBJ1-2	TGTGCCAGCACCAAACAGGGGACCTATGGCTACACCTTC	CASTKQGTYGYTF
TRBV6-2/TRBV6-3	.	.	TRBJ1-5	TGTGCCAGCAGTTACTTGCTGGGGGGACCCCAGCATTTT	CASSYLLGGPQHF
TRBV7-2	.	.	TRBJ2-5	TGTGCCAGCAGCTTCCGGGGGATTCAAGAGACCCAGTACTTC	CASSFRGIQETQYF
TRBV4-1	.	.	TRBJ2-6	TGCGCCAGCAGCCCTTTCCCCCAGGGGCCGGGGGGGGCCAACGTCCTGACTTTC	CASSPFPQGPGGANVLTF
TRBV20-1	many	.	TRBJ1-6	TGCAGTGCTAGAGCCCCGGGCGGAGTCTATAATTCACCCCTCCACTTT	CSARAPGGVYNSPLHF
TRBV5-1	.	.	TRBJ1-6	TGCGCCAGCAGCTTGGGCGGGTCTGGTTCACCCCTCCACTTT	CASSLGGSGSPLHF
TRBV7-8	few	.	TRBJ2-5	TGTGCCAGCAGCTCAGGGACGGTTCAAGAGACCCAGTACTTC	CASSSGTVQETQYF
TRBV4-3	.	TRBD1	TRBJ2-4	TGCGCCAGCAGCCAAGATCCAACAGGGGGGATAGACATTCAGTACTTC	CASSQDPTGGIDIQYF
TRBV20-1	.	.	TRBJ1-1	TGCAGTGCTAAACCAGACGCGGGGGAACACTCAGAAGCTTTCTTT	CSAKPDAGEHSEAFF
TRBV20-1	few	.	TRBJ2-1	TGCAGTGGGACGGGTTCTTCCATCGAAGATGAGCAGTTCTTC	CSGTGSSIEDEQFF
TRBV6-2/TRBV6-3	once	.	TRBJ1-2	TGTGCCAGCAGTTACTCGGCGGATGGCTACACCTTC	CASSYSADGYTF
TRBV29-1	many	.	TRBJ1-1	TGCAGCGCTCAATCAGGGCGCCCTGAAGCTTTCTTT	CSAQSGRPEAFF
TRBV20-1	few	.	TRBJ1-1	TGCAGTGCTATCTCCACACTTAACACTGAAGCTTTCTTT	CSAISTLNTEAFF
TRBV18	many	.	TRBJ1-4	TGTGCCAGCTCACCATGGGGCGGATCTAATGAAAAACTGTTTTTT	CASSPWGGSNEKLFF
TRBV29-1	.	.	TRBJ2-5	TGCAGCGTTGTCCAGGGGGGGGCGACCCAGTACTTC	CSVVQGGATQYF
TRBV29-1	.	.	TRBJ2-3	TGCAGCGTTGAATCTCGGACATCGCTGGATACGCAGTATTTT	CSVESRTSLDTQYF
TRBV7-8	.	.	TRBJ2-7	TGTGCCAGCAGCTTTGGCCCGGAAGGCGAGCAGTACTTC	CASSFGPEGEQYF
TRBV4-3	many	.	TRBJ2-7	TGCGCCAGCAGCCCCGGGACCCTGGACGAGCAGTACTTC	CASSPGTLDEQYF
TRBV12-5	many	.	TRBJ2-7	TGTGCTAGTGGGACAGCGTCCTACGAGCAGTACTTC	CASGTASYEQYF
TRBV2	.	.	TRBJ2-1	TGTGCCAGAAGGACCGCTAGCGTCGGTGAGCAGTTCTTC	CARRTASVGEQFF
TRBV12-3/TRBV12-4	.	.	TRBJ1-4	TGTGCCAGCAGTTTATGGGGGGACGCAACTAATGAAAAACTGTTTTTT	CASSLWGDATNEKLFF
TRBV28	many	TRBD1	TRBJ2-3	TGTGCCAGCAGTTCAAACAGGGGGGGCACAGATACGCAGTATTTT	CASSSNRGGTDTQYF
TRBV20-1	few	.	TRBJ2-3	TGCAGTGCTAGTGAATCGGGACGTTCCACAGATACGCAGTATTTT	CSASESGRSTDTQYF
TRBV6-5	.	.	TRBJ2-3	TGTGCCAGCAGTACCGGCAGGCTCGGGACAGATACGCAGTATTTT	CASSTGRLGTDTQYF
TRBV3-1	many	.	TRBJ2-5	TGTGCCAGCAGCCAAGATCCGGGGGAGACCCAGTACTTC	CASSQDPGETQYF